This TCR beta chain was retrieved from a study of blood T cell repertoires in COVID-19. Libraries were prepared by immunoSEQ multiplex PCR; TCRdb keeps only in-frame clonotypes and omits some of them. The table has around 25,000 clones, around 86% seen once. The sequenced sample consisted of peripheral blood. The TCR sequence derives from a woman at least 80 years old with acute or convalescent COVID-19.

CDR3 sequence: CAISYGGNQPQHF. DNA for the CDR3: TGTGCCATCTCTTATGGCGGAAATCAGCCCCAGCATTTT. The chain joins TRBV10-3 to TRBJ1-5; the D is unclear. CDR3 length equals 13 residues. V lost 8 bases and J lost 4, with 12 bases in between. From germline, CDR1 is ENHRY and CDR2 SYGVKD.